These 19 T cell receptor beta chains originate from one sample sequenced in a study of T cell responses to AZD1222 COVID-19 vaccine. Libraries were prepared by immunoSEQ multiplex PCR; TCRdb keeps only in-frame clonotypes and omits some of them. The data show over 85,000 clones, with approximately 90% seen just once and 7.8% held by the top ten. The specimen was peripheral blood, collected on day 0 of AZD1222 vaccination. The origin of the receptors is an adult in good health.

J is TRBJ2-2 and V is TRBV28; no reliable D call. V lost 3 bases and J 7 bases, leaving 6 bases between the germline ends. This CDR3 contains 12 residues. The V gene's germline CDR1 is MDHEN and CDR2 SYDVKM. The CDR3 region is CASSFYFGELFF. The CDR3 nucleotides are TGTGCCAGCAGTTTCTACTTCGGGGAGCTGTTTTTT.

This chain joins TRBV3-1 (or the pseudogene TRBV3-2) and TRBJ2-5; 14 bases map to TRBD2. The CDR3 spans 15 residues. From germline, CDR1 is LGHDT and CDR2 YNNKEL (reference sequence). V lost 4 bases and J lost 5; bases outside the gene matches: 3. The DNA for the CDR3 is TGTGCCAGCAGCCCGACTAGCGGGGGGGCGGAGACCCAGTACTTC. It encodes CASSPTSGGAETQYF.

This chain connects TRBV2 to TRBJ1-5, with D possibly TRBD1 on 5 matching bases. This CDR3 region has 15 residues. Trimming took 7 bases from V and 2 from J, leaving 15 bases between them. Germline CDR1 is SNHLY and CDR2 is FYNNEI. The chain's CDR3 is CASTQGREGNQPQHF. CDR3 nucleotides: TGTGCCAGCACCCAGGGAAGGGAGGGCAATCAGCCCCAGCATTTT.

This clone appeared once. V gene TRBV15 combines with J gene TRBJ1-2; D may be TRBD1 (5 bases). Trimming took off 0 bases at V and 6 bases at J, with 14 bases between the two ends. CDR1 and CDR2 from the germline V gene are LNHNV and YYDKDF (reference sequence). The CDR3 has 15 residues. CDR3 loop: CATSRDFRDWDGYTF. For the CDR3, the DNA is TGTGCCACCAGCAGAGATTTCCGGGACTGGGATGGCTACACCTTC.

V gene TRBV5-4 combines with J gene TRBJ2-3; D unresolved. V was clipped by 1 base and J by 0 bases, with 9 bases between them. CDR1 is SGHNT, CDR2 YYREEE, per germline (reference sequence). The length of the CDR3 is 15 residues. CDR3 in amino acids: CASSLNSHSTDTQYF. The CDR3 DNA follows: TGTGCCAGCAGCTTGAATTCGCACAGCACAGATACGCAGTATTTT. The full variable domain, its missing parts supplied by reference TRBV5-4 and TRBJ2-3, is ETGVTQSPTHLIKTRGQQVTLRCSSQSGHNTVSWYQQALGQGPQFIFQYYREEENGRGNFPPRFSGLQFPNYSSELNVNALELDDSALYLCASSLNSHSTDTQYFGPGTRLTVL.

The chain employs TRBV24-1 and TRBJ1-4; D is undetermined. V lost 2 bases and J lost 6, with 3 bases in between. Germline V CDR1 and CDR2: KGHDR, SFDVKD. The CDR3 has 12 amino acids. In DNA form, the CDR3 reads TGTGCCACCAGTGATTGGGATGAAAAACTGTTTTTT. Its translation is CATSDWDEKLFF.

This CDR3 reads CASSEGDGYTF. The CDR3 bases are TGCGCCAGCAGTGAAGGGGATGGCTACACCTTC. V usage is TRBV10-2 and J usage is TRBJ1-2, with D maybe TRBD1 (5 bases). CDR1 is WSHSY and CDR2 is SAAADI in the germline V gene. This CDR3 is built from 11 residues. Deletions cut 3 bases from V and 6 bases from J, with 5 bases between.

With regard to this clone: A junction end diverges from the germline sequence, so it may reflect a read error. The genes are TRBV19 and TRBJ1-1; perhaps TRBD1 as D (5 bases). The CDR3 is 9 residues long. Germline-derived CDR1 and CDR2 are LNHDA and SQIVND (reference sequence). CDR3 coding DNA: TGTGCCAGAGCCCGACAGACTCTCTTT. It yields the protein CARARQTLF.

The chain has TRBV7-9 and TRBJ1-1; no clear D. Trimming took 3 bases from V and 4 from J, leaving 3 bases between them. The germline V gene encodes CDR1 SEHNR and CDR2 FQNEAQ (reference sequence). The CDR3 runs to 11 residues. The CDR3, as DNA: TGTGCCAGCAGCTTTCCCACTGAAGCTTTCTTT. It translates to CASSFPTEAFF.

This chain connects TRBV2 to TRBJ1-5; no clear D. The CDR3 runs 13 residues. The ends were cut back, 4 bases at V and 7 bases at J, with 11 bases in the middle. The germline V gene encodes CDR1 SNHLY and CDR2 FYNNEI. This CDR3 reads CASSVGQRQPQHF. CDR3 nucleotide sequence: TGTGCCAGCAGTGTGGGTCAGAGGCAGCCCCAGCATTTT.

The V call is TRBV28, the J call TRBJ2-7; D possibly corresponds to TRBD2 (5 bases). The CDR3 length is 15 residues. CDR1 MDHEN and CDR2 SYDVKM come from the germline V gene. The V end lost 5 bases, the J end lost 4 bases, and 18 bases lay between the germline ends. CDR3 in amino acids: CASSLRDGGGYEQYF. The CDR3 nucleotides are TGTGCCAGCAGTCTGAGGGATGGTGGCGGGTACGAGCAGTACTTC.

The chain has TRBV14 and TRBJ1-2; no definite D call. CDR1 is SGHDN, CDR2 FVKESK, per germline. The CDR3 totals 12 residues. The germline V and J ends were trimmed by 3 bases and 4 bases, with 6 bases remaining between them. This chain's CDR3 is CASSQNFYGYTF. Written as DNA, the CDR3 is TGTGCCAGCAGCCAGAATTTCTATGGCTACACCTTC.

The count of this clone is one. The genes are TRBV2 and TRBJ1-2; 9 nucleotides match TRBD1. V shed 4 bases, J shed 4 bases, and the junction held 4 bases outside the gene matches. There are 14 residues in the CDR3. The germline V gene has CDR1 SNHLY and CDR2 FYNNEI. CDR3: CASSATGGAYGYTF. The CDR3 DNA is TGTGCCAGCAGTGCGACAGGGGGTGCCTATGGCTACACCTTC.

In nucleotides, the CDR3 is TGTGCCAGTTCCCGGGGGGCACTTGAAGCTTTCTTT. Protein product: CASSRGALEAFF. The chain couples TRBV19 to TRBJ1-1, with a possible D match to TRBD1 (6 bases). Germline V CDR1 and CDR2: LNHDA, SQIVND (reference sequence). This CDR3 has 12 amino acids. Deletions cut 8 bases from V and 7 bases from J, with 14 bases between.

This sequence joins TRBV28 and TRBJ1-6, with D maybe TRBD1 (5 bases). Trimming cost V 6 bases and J 9 bases, with 12 bases left between them. This CDR3 has 13 residues. Germline CDR1 MDHEN, CDR2 SYDVKM. The CDR3 sequence is CASRPFGGSPLHF. CDR3 nucleotide sequence: TGTGCCAGCAGGCCCTTTGGGGGTTCACCCCTCCACTTT.

The chain combines TRBV29-1 with TRBJ1-1; no reliable D call. CDR1 is SQVTM and CDR2 is ANQGSEA in the germline V gene. This CDR3 comprises 13 residues. The ends were cut back, 0 bases at V and 10 bases at J, with 15 bases in the middle. The CDR3 reads CSVEDLRVKGAFF. For the CDR3, the DNA is TGCAGCGTTGAAGATCTTAGGGTAAAGGGAGCTTTCTTT.

The chain couples TRBV29-1 to TRBJ2-7; 7 nucleotides line up with TRBD1. Germline V gene lookup returns CDR1 SQVTM and CDR2 ANQGSEA. This CDR3 is built from 14 residues. V was clipped by 2 bases and J by 2 bases; unmatched bases: 6. CDR3 amino acids: CSVEIGQGAYEQYF. The DNA of the CDR3 is TGCAGCGTTGAAATAGGGCAGGGGGCCTACGAGCAGTACTTC.

The chain carries TRBV18 and TRBJ1-3; D gene unclear. Trimming cost V 0 bases and J 0 bases, with 3 bases left between them. From germline, CDR1 is KGHSH and CDR2 LQKENI. This CDR3 comprises 14 residues. In DNA form, the CDR3 reads TGTGCCAGCTCACCACCCCGCTCTGGAAACACCATATATTTT. Its translation is CASSPPRSGNTIYF.

The rearrangement links TRBV4-1 to TRBJ1-1, with 7 nucleotides matching TRBD1. The germline V gene has CDR1 MGHRA and CDR2 YSYEKL. V lost 1 base and J lost 5; bases outside the gene matches: 7. The CDR3 length is 15 residues. CDR3 sequence (DNA): TGCGCCAGCAGCCAAGGCGACAGGGATCGGACTGAAGCTTTCTTT. Protein: CASSQGDRDRTEAFF.